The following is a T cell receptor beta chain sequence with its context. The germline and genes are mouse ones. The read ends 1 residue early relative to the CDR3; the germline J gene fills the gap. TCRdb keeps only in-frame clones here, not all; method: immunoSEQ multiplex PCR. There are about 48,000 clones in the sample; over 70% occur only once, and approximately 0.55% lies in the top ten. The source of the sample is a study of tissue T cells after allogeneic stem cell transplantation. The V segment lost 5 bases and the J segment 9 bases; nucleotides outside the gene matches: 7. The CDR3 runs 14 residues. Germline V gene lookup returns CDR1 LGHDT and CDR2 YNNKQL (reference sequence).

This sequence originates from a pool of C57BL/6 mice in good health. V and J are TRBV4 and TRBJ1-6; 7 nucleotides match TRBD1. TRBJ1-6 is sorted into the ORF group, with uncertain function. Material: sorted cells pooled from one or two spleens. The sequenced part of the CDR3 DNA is TGTGCCAGCAGCCCAACAGGGGAGCGTTCGCCCCTCTAC. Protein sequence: CASSPTGERSPLY. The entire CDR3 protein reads CASSPTGERSPLYF.